Below, 10 T cell receptor beta chains from the same sample are listed, as sequenced in a study of cytomegalovirus exposure and HLA in healthy donors (dated by TCRdb to 2016 to 2017). Libraries were constructed by the immunoSEQ multiplex PCR assay. For the multiplex PCR, a mixture combining 60 forward primers for TCR Vbeta segments and 13 reverse primers for TCR Jbeta segments was used. TCRdb holds this immuneACCESS table with in-frame rearrangements only. Some clones are missing; in checked studies, unresolved V genes explain under half, and the rest has no known cause. For this sample the table gives some 180,000 clones, of which about 80% were detected only once. 1.4% of the sample goes to the ten largest clones. The sample comprised PBMCs. These receptors were taken from a man in his late teens or twenties in good health and CMV-seronegative.

The chain joins TRBV9 to TRBJ2-3, with 8 bases fitting TRBD2. Germline CDR1 is SGDLS and CDR2 is YYNGEE. Losses at the gene ends were 0 bases for V and 5 bases for J; bases not matched to a gene: 8. The CDR3 sequence is 16 residues long. The CDR3 sequence is CASSVGKGGTRDTQYF. CDR3 DNA: TGTGCCAGCAGCGTAGGTAAGGGCGGGACTAGAGATACGCAGTATTTT. Filled out from reference TRBV9 and TRBJ2-3, the complete variable domain reads DSGVTQTPKHLITATGQRVTLRCSPRSGDLSVYWYQQSLDQGLQFLIQYYNGEERAKGNILERFSAQQFPDLHSELNLSSLELGDSALYFCASSVGKGGTRDTQYFGPGTRLTVL.

The J gene is TRBJ1-3, the V gene TRBV18; maybe TRBD1 (5 bases). V shed 6 bases and J shed 8 bases, with 14 bases lying between them. Per germline, CDR1 KGHSH and CDR2 LQKENI. The CDR3 runs to 13 residues. The CDR3 bases are TGTGCCAGCTCTCTCGGACAAGTAGACACCATATATTTT. The encoded protein is CASSLGQVDTIYF.

The chain carries TRBV7-9 and TRBJ2-3; possible D gene TRBD2, 6 bases. The CDR3 loop spans 16 amino acids. Trimming left V 3 bases short and J 1 base short, with 14 bases between. Germline-derived CDR1 and CDR2 are SEHNR and FQNEAQ (reference sequence). The CDR3 is CASSFLTRRGTDTQYF. The CDR3 DNA sequence: TGTGCCAGCAGCTTCTTGACTAGACGGGGCACAGATACGCAGTATTTT.

This chain links TRBV7-9 with TRBJ2-7, with D maybe TRBD2 (6 bases). Trimming pared 4 bases from V and 0 bases from J, leaving 19 bases between. This CDR3 is 17 amino acids long. CDR1 and CDR2 from the germline V gene are SEHNR and FQNEAQ (reference sequence). DNA of the CDR3: TGTGCCAGCAGCTACGCAGGTCGGGAGAGGAGCTCCTACGAGCAGTACTTC. The encoded protein is CASSYAGRERSSYEQYF.

J is TRBJ2-7 and V is TRBV7-9; 10 bases match TRBD1. Trimming took 4 bases from V and 2 from J; bases not matched to a gene: 5. CDR3 size: 15 residues. The germline CDR1 and CDR2 sequences are SEHNR and FQNEAQ (reference sequence). CDR3 protein: CASSSRDRGPYEQYF. In DNA, the CDR3 is TGTGCCAGCAGCTCTCGGGACAGGGGACCCTACGAGCAGTACTTC.

The chain is built from TRBV4-3 and TRBJ1-4, with a possible D match to TRBD1 (5 bases). Germline CDR1 and CDR2: LGHNA and YSLEER. The CDR3 totals 15 residues. Between the trimmed V and J ends, which lost 1 base and 7 bases, there was a span of 13 bases. The CDR3 loop is CASSQGAGWGEKLFF. In nucleotides, the CDR3 is TGCGCCAGCAGCCAAGGGGCAGGGTGGGGTGAAAAACTGTTTTTT.

This clone was observed a handful of times. The chain has TRBV5-5 and TRBJ2-7, with D hard to call. Looked up from germline, CDR1 is SGHKS and CDR2 is YYEKEE (reference sequence). V lost 7 bases, J lost 0 bases, and 11 bases lay in between. This CDR3 contains 13 residues. The CDR3 sequence: CASGRYSSYEQYF. In DNA form, the CDR3 reads TGTGCCAGCGGCAGGTACAGCTCCTACGAGCAGTACTTC.

The gene calls are TRBV6-4 and TRBJ2-3; 8 positions agree with TRBD2. Germline CDR1 reads MRHNA; CDR2 reads SNTAGT. The V gene end was trimmed by 6 bases and the J gene end by 0 bases; junction bases not matched to a gene: 2. The CDR3 has 14 amino acids. The CDR3: CASSPGGSTDTQYF. The CDR3, as DNA: TGTGCCAGCAGCCCGGGGGGGAGCACAGATACGCAGTATTTT.

The V call is TRBV6-5, the J call TRBJ2-1, with 10 bases identical to TRBD2. From germline, CDR1 is MNHEY and CDR2 SVGAGI. The CDR3 length is 16 residues. With 4 bases clipped from V and 1 base from J, the junction kept 4 bases outside the gene matches. The CDR3 coding sequence is TGTGCCAGCAGTTCCCCGACTAGCGGGTCCTACAATGAGCAGTTCTTC. This encodes CASSSPTSGSYNEQFF.

The chain is built from TRBV11-3 and TRBJ1-1; weak D call: TRBD1 (5 bases). Between the trimmed V and J ends, which lost 3 bases and 1 base, there was a span of 6 bases. Germline loops: CDR1 SGHNT, CDR2 YENEEA. The CDR3 totals 13 residues. The CDR3: CASSFGQNTEAFF. The CDR3, as DNA: TGTGCCAGCAGCTTTGGACAGAACACTGAAGCTTTCTTT.